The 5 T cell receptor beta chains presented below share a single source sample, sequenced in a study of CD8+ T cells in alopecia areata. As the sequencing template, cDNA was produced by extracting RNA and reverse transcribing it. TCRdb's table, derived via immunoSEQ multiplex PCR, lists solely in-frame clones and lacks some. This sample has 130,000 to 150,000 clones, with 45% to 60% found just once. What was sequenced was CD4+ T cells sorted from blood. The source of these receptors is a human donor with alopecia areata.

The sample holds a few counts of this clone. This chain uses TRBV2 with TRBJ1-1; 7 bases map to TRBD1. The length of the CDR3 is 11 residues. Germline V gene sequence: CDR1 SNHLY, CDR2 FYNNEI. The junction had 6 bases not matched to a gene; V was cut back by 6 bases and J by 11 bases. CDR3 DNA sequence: TGTGCCAGCAGGAGGACAGGACGGGCTTTCTTT. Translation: CASRRTGRAFF.

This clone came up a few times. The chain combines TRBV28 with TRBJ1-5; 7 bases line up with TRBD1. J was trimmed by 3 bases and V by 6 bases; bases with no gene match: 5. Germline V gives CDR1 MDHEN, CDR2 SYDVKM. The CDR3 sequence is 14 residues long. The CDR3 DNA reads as TGTGCCAGCAGGGACAGGTTGAACAATCAGCCCCAGCATTTT. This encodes CASRDRLNNQPQHF.

The CDR3 sequence is CASSSPFGQSNYGYTF. The CDR3 coding sequence is TGCGCCAGCAGCTCCCCGTTCGGTCAGAGCAACTATGGCTACACCTTC. This chain links TRBV5-1 with TRBJ1-2; D not resolved. Trimming left V 3 bases short and J 2 bases short, with 17 bases between. The CDR3 has 16 amino acids. Germline lookup yields CDR1 SGHRS and CDR2 YFSETQ.

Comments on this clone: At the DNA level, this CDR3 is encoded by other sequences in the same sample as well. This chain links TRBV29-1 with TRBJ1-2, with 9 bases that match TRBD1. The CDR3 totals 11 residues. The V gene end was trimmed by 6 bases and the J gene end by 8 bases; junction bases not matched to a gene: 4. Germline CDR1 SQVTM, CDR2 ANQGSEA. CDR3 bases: TGCAGCGTGGGGACAGGGAGGGGCTACACCTTC. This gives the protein CSVGTGRGYTF.

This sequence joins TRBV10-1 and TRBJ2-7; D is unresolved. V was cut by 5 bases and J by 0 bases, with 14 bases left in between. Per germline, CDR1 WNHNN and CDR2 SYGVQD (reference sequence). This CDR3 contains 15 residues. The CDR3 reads CASSLNPGGSYEQYF. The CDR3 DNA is TGCGCCAGCAGTTTGAATCCTGGCGGCTCCTACGAGCAGTACTTC.